This TCR beta chain was recorded in a study of sequential checkpoint blockade in melanoma. The overall study: Randomization was 1:1 between first-line nivolumab→ipilimumab and ipilimumab→nivolumab. After nivolumab or ipilimumab alone, some 20 patients had week-13 rebiopsies.

TCRdb's table, derived via immunoSEQ multiplex PCR, lists solely in-frame clones and lacks some. The sample shows around 35,000 clones, 30% to 40% of them seen only once. Germline V CDR1 and CDR2: SQVTM, ANQGSEA. This CDR3 has 14 residues. Trimming at V came to 4 bases and at J to 6 bases, leaving 7 bases not matched to a gene. Study-wide points: Mutational load did not correlate with tumor T-cell fraction or clonality. Clinical benefit was about 30 times likelier when tumor T-cell fraction and clonality increased.

Specified treatment: randomized to nivolumab then ipilimumab (arm A) or the reverse (arm B). This clone appeared a single time. The antigen is unknown. The J gene is TRBJ1-5, the V gene TRBV29-1; TRBD1 aligns across 9 bases. Source: tumor tissue (inferred from file names), taken from a patient given nivolumab and ipilimumab in sequence. The TCR was taken from a human donor with melanoma. This CDR3 reads CSVGTGARTQPQHF. CDR3 coding DNA: TGCAGCGTTGGGACAGGGGCCCGAACTCAGCCCCAGCATTTT.